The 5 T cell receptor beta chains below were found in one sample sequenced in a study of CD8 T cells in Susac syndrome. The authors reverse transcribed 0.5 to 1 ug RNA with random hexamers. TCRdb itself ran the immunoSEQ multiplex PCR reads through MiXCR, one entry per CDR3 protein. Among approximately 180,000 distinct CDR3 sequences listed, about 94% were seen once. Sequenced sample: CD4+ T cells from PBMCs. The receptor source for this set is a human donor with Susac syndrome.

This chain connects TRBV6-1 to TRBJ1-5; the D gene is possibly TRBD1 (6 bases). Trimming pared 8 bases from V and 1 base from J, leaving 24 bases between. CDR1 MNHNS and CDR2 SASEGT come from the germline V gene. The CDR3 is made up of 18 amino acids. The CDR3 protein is CASPSRDTGRGSNQPQHF. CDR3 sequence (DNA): TGTGCCAGCCCGTCCCGGGACACGGGGAGAGGGAGCAATCAGCCCCAGCATTTT.

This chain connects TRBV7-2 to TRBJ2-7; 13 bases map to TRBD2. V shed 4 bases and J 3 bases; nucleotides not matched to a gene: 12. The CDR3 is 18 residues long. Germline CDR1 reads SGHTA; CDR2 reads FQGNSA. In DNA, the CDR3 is TGTGCCAGCAGCTCCCCCCTGCGACTAGCGGGGGGTGACTACGAGCAGTACTTC. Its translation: CASSSPLRLAGGDYEQYF.

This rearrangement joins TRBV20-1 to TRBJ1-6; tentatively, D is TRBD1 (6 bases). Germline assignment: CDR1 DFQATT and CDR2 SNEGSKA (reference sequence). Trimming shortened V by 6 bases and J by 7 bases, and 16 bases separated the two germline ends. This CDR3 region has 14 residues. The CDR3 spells CSADTGHGNSPLHF. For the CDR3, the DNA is TGCAGTGCCGACACGGGACACGGAAATTCACCCCTCCACTTT.

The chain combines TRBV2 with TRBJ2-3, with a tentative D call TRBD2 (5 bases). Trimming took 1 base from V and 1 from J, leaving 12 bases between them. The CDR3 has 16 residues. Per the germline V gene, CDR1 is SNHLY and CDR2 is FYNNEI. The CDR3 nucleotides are TGTGCCAGCAGTGAAGTCACCCCCGGGGGCACAGATACGCAGTATTTT. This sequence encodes CASSEVTPGGTDTQYF.

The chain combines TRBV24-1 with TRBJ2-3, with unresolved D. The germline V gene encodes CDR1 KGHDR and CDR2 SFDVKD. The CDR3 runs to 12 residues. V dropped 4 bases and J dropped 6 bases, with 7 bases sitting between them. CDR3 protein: CATSENLDTQYF. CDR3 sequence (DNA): TGTGCCACCAGTGAAAATTTGGATACGCAGTATTTT.